The 8 T cell receptor beta chains below come from one sample, sequenced in a study of identical twins. TCRdb fed the 5' RACE reads into MiXCR, producing one record per CDR3 protein. In the table there are about 250,000 distinct CDR3 sequences, around 8.3% of which are singletons. These sequences were also reported in another study, on yellow fever vaccine responses in identical twins.

The sample was CD8+ T cells sorted from blood. These receptors originate from a woman aged 18-30 years in good health.

This chain uses TRBV6-5 with TRBJ1-5; D is unclear. The V gene's germline CDR1 is MNHEY and CDR2 SVGAGI. V was pared by 2 bases and J by 6 bases, with 8 bases between. The CDR3 runs 13 residues. CDR3 sequence: CASSYTDTQPQHF. CDR3 DNA: TGTGCCAGCAGTTACACAGATACTCAGCCCCAGCATTTT.

The rearrangement uses TRBV28 and TRBJ2-1; 8 bases line up with TRBD2. Germline V CDR1 and CDR2: MDHEN, SYDVKM. There are 16 residues in the CDR3. With V trimmed by 5 bases and J by 5 bases, 11 bases remained unmatched. CDR3 region: CASSRIAGNTDNEQFF. Written as DNA, the CDR3 is TGTGCCAGCAGTAGGATAGCGGGGAACACCGACAATGAGCAGTTCTTC.

On this clonotype itself: As the CDR3 is not closed by the conserved phenylalanine or tryptophan, this likely results from a read error. This chain connects TRBV11-2 to TRBJ2-3, with D uncertain. The CDR3 sequence is 15 residues long. In germline, CDR1 is SGHAT, CDR2 FQNNGV. Trimming cost V 1 base and J 1 base, with 9 bases left between them. This CDR3 reads CASSLALDRTDTQYL. CDR3 nucleotides: TGTGCCAGCAGCTTAGCGTTAGATCGCACAGATACGCAGTATCTT.

The gene calls are TRBV7-8 and TRBJ1-5; no definite D call. V shed 1 base and J shed 1 base, with 8 bases lying between them. The germline V gene encodes CDR1 SGHVS and CDR2 FQNEAQ. The CDR3 loop spans 15 amino acids. The CDR3 DNA reads as TGTGCCAGCAGCTTAGAGACGATCAGCAATCAGCCCCAGCATTTT. Protein: CASSLETISNQPQHF. The whole variable domain, filled in from reference TRBV7-8 and TRBJ1-5, reads GAGVSQSPRYKVAKRGQDVALRCDPISGHVSLFWYQQALGQGPEFLTYFQNEAQLDKSGLPSDRFFAERPEGSVSTLKIQRTQQEDSAVYLCASSLETISNQPQHFGDGTRLSIL.

This clonotype was seen just once. The V and J genes are TRBV15 and TRBJ2-5; the match to TRBD1 covers 7 bases. CDR3 length: 14 amino acids. From germline, CDR1 is LNHNV and CDR2 YYDKDF (reference sequence). The junction had 6 bases not matched to a gene; V was cut back by 3 bases and J by 5 bases. CDR3 DNA: TGTGCCACCAGCAGTGACAGGGCTTCGGAGACCCAGTACTTC. It is translated as CATSSDRASETQYF.

The chain employs TRBV20-1 and TRBJ2-2, with D perhaps TRBD1 (6 bases). CDR3 length: 12 residues. V lost 6 bases to trimming and J lost 7 bases, with 12 bases between them. The germline CDR1 and CDR2 sequences are DFQATT and SNEGSKA (reference sequence). The CDR3 region is CSAEYRDGELFF. Written as DNA, the CDR3 is TGCAGTGCGGAATACAGGGACGGGGAGCTGTTTTTT.

This clonotype was observed many times. The J gene is TRBJ1-5, the V gene TRBV2; tentatively, D is TRBD1 (6 bases). The CDR3 has 18 amino acids. Per the germline V gene, CDR1 is SNHLY and CDR2 is FYNNEI. The ends were cut back, 2 bases at V and 4 bases at J, with 21 bases in the middle. CDR3 DNA sequence: TGTGCCAGCAGTGAAACTCCGTCAAGGGGACACGGTAATCAGCCCCAGCATTTT. It translates to CASSETPSRGHGNQPQHF.

The chain employs TRBV4-3 and TRBJ2-2; a weak D match, TRBD2 (5 bases). This CDR3 contains 16 residues. The V and J ends lost 3 bases and 0 bases respectively, with 11 bases between them. CDR1 is LGHNA, CDR2 YSLEER, per germline. The CDR3 is CASSHPVATNTGELFF. DNA of the CDR3: TGCGCCAGCAGCCACCCGGTAGCGACGAACACCGGGGAGCTGTTTTTT.